The rows below give T cell receptor beta chains drawn from one sample of a study of blood T cell repertoires in COVID-19. The repertoire was sequenced with immunoSEQ multiplex PCR; TCRdb's copy has only in-frame clones and lacks some. The sample yields roughly 310,000 clones, roughly 90% seen once. Sequencing was carried out using peripheral blood. The receptors were gathered from a woman in her thirties with COVID-19, enrolled during active disease. CDR3s include the opening cysteine and the closing phenylalanine or tryptophan. D genes are given only for firm matches. Only part of the rows carry a size: once, few, many, or a class if the clone is expanded.

clone_size | d_call | j_call | v_call | cdr3_nt | cdr3_aa
. | TRBD1 | TRBJ1-6 | TRBV27 | TGTGCCAGCAGTTTCACCCGGGACAGATATAATTCACCCCTCCACTTT | CASSFTRDRYNSPLHF
once | . | TRBJ2-7 | TRBV7-2 | TGTGCCAGCAGCCCCTTTGTGTACGGAGGGCGTGAGCAGTACTTC | CASSPFVYGGREQYF
. | TRBD1 | TRBJ2-7 | TRBV3-1/TRBV3-2 | TGTGCCAGCAGCCAAGGCTGGACAGGGGGCGGCGAGCAGTACTTC | CASSQGWTGGGEQYF
. | TRBD1 | TRBJ2-7 | TRBV19 | TGTGCCAGTAGTGTGCGGGACAGGGGTTACGAGCAGTACTTC | CASSVRDRGYEQYF
. | . | TRBJ1-2 | TRBV5-1 | TGCGCCAGCAGCCCGGACAGTTATGGCTACACCTTC | CASSPDSYGYTF
. | TRBD1 | TRBJ2-1 | TRBV12-3/TRBV12-4 | TGTGCCAGCAGCACGACAGGGGTTGAGCAGTTCTTC | CASSTTGVEQFF
. | . | TRBJ2-3 | TRBV11-2 | TGTGCCAGCAGCTTAGTCGGAGAGTATTTT | CASSLVGEYF
. | TRBD2 | TRBJ2-5 | TRBV29-1 | TGCAGCGTTGCCATATTAGCGGGAGGGCCTGAGACCCAGTACTTC | CSVAILAGGPETQYF
. | . | TRBJ1-5 | TRBV2 | TGTGCCAGCAGTAGAGATAGACAGGAGGATCAGCCCCAGCATTTT | CASSRDRQEDQPQHF
. | . | TRBJ2-5 | TRBV30 | TGTGCCTGGAGCCTTCAAGAGACCCAGTACTTC | CAWSLQETQYF
. | . | TRBJ1-1 | TRBV19 | TGTGCCAGTATTGCGGGCTTTGGAGCTTTCTTT | CASIAGFGAFF
. | . | TRBJ1-1 | TRBV18 | TGTGCCAGCTCACCTAAGGACAGCTCGAACACTGAAGCTTTCTTT | CASSPKDSSNTEAFF
. | . | TRBJ2-1 | TRBV11-3 | TGTGCCAGCAGCTTAGATCATACTAGCAGCTACAATGAGCAGTTCTTC | CASSLDHTSSYNEQFF
. | . | TRBJ2-7 | TRBV5-4 | TGTGCCAGCAGCTTGGCCCCCACCTACGAGCAGTACTTC | CASSLAPTYEQYF
. | TRBD1 | TRBJ2-1 | TRBV27 | TGTGCCAGCAGTTGGACAGGGAAGATTTTAGTAGGCAATGAGCAGTTCTTC | CASSWTGKILVGNEQFF
. | TRBD2 | TRBJ2-3 | TRBV6-5 | TGTGCCAGCCGAGAACTAGCGGGATGGAAAGATACGCAGTATTTT | CASRELAGWKDTQYF
. | . | TRBJ1-4 | TRBV5-1 | TGCGCCAGCAGCCAGCGGGAAGGGCGAAATGAAAAACTGTTTTTT | CASSQREGRNEKLFF
once | . | TRBJ1-4 | TRBV28 | TGTGCCAGCAGGACAGGTTTTGAAAAACTGTTTTTT | CASRTGFEKLFF
. | . | TRBJ1-2 | TRBV11-2 | TGTGCCAGCAGCTTAGTAAGGGGCTATGGCTACACCTTC | CASSLVRGYGYTF
. | TRBD1 | TRBJ1-2 | TRBV10-1 | TGCGCCAGCAGTGACCTCGCGGCAGGGGGTGATGGCTACACCTTC | CASSDLAAGGDGYTF
. | TRBD2 | TRBJ2-5 | TRBV11-2 | TGTGCCAGCACCTCCTGGAGGAGCGGGAGGGAACAAGAGACCCAGTACTTC | CASTSWRSGREQETQYF
. | TRBD1 | TRBJ1-1 | TRBV11-2 | TGTGCCAGCAGCTCTTCCGGCAGGGGGCGGCACACTGAAGCTTTCTTT | CASSSSGRGRHTEAFF
once | TRBD1 | TRBJ1-2 | TRBV5-4 | TGTGCCAGCAGCCATGCGGGACAGGGTAACTATGGCTACACCTTC | CASSHAGQGNYGYTF
. | . | TRBJ1-1 | TRBV2 | TGTGCCAGCAGGAAAGCGGAGAGAGTGAACACTGAAGCTTTCTTT | CASRKAERVNTEAFF
. | TRBD1 | TRBJ2-4 | TRBV2 | TGTGCCAGCAGTGGACAGGGGGGAGCCAAAAACATTCAGTACTTC | CASSGQGGAKNIQYF
. | . | TRBJ1-1 | TRBV6-5 | TGTGCCACCACCTCGGGGGGCTTGGGGACTGAAGCTTTCTTT | CATTSGGLGTEAFF
. | TRBD1 | TRBJ1-5 | TRBV5-4 | TGTGCCAGCAGCTTGGATGCAGGGACAGAACAGCCCCAGCATTTT | CASSLDAGTEQPQHF
. | . | TRBJ1-2 | TRBV6-4 | TGTGCCAGCAGGGCAGGGTTCAACTATGGCTACACCTTC | CASRAGFNYGYTF
. | TRBD1 | TRBJ2-7 | TRBV12-3/TRBV12-4 | TGTGCCAGCAGTTCCGGACAGGGATACGAGCAGTACTTC | CASSSGQGYEQYF
once | TRBD2 | TRBJ2-3 | TRBV18 | TGTGCCAGCTCACCACTCGGGACTAGCGGGACTAGCACAGATACGCAGTATTTT | CASSPLGTSGTSTDTQYF
. | . | TRBJ2-7 | TRBV5-1 | TGCGCCAGCAGCTTGGTTTTCGGGACACAATCCTACGAGCAGTACTTC | CASSLVFGTQSYEQYF
. | . | TRBJ1-1 | TRBV5-1 | TGCGCCAGCAGCTTGGGGGCCAGCGGAGGCACTGAAGCTTTCTTT | CASSLGASGGTEAFF
. | . | TRBJ1-5 | TRBV7-2 | TGTGCCAGCCAACTTAGTTACGGCAATCAGCCCCAGCATTTT | CASQLSYGNQPQHF
. | TRBD1 | TRBJ2-1 | TRBV29-1 | TGCAGCGTTGAGAAGGACAGGTACAATGAGCAGTTCTTC | CSVEKDRYNEQFF
once | TRBD1 | TRBJ1-2 | TRBV2 | TGTGCCAGCAGTGAAGTACAGGGGGCCGGCGGCTACACCTTC | CASSEVQGAGGYTF
. | TRBD2 | TRBJ2-2 | TRBV19 | TGTGCCAGCCGCGGGAGAGGTACCGGGGAGCTGTTTTTT | CASRGRGTGELFF
. | TRBD1 | TRBJ1-4 | TRBV28 | TGTGCCAGCACGGCCTCGGGACAGGGTTATGAAAAACTGTTTTTT | CASTASGQGYEKLFF
. | TRBD1 | TRBJ1-2 | TRBV25-1 | TGTGCCAGCAGTGCCCAAACAGGGGGGAATGGCTACACCTTC | CASSAQTGGNGYTF
few | TRBD1 | TRBJ1-2 | TRBV6-1 | TGTGCCAGCAGTGTGGACAGGCCCACGCCATTCTATGGCTACACCTTC | CASSVDRPTPFYGYTF
. | . | TRBJ2-3 | TRBV18 | TGTGCCAGCTCACCCCCCGCGAATTACAGCGGCACCACAGATACGCAGTATTTT | CASSPPANYSGTTDTQYF
. | . | TRBJ2-7 | TRBV14 | TGTGCCAGCAGCCAAGATAACGAGCAGTACTTC | CASSQDNEQYF
. | . | TRBJ1-1 | TRBV2 | TGTGCCAGCAGTGCCAGGGCAAATGGAGGGACTGAAGCTTTCTTT | CASSARANGGTEAFF